These T cell receptor beta chains were read from a single sample in a study of OX40 agonist ivuxolimab in advanced cancers. Measured with immunoSEQ multiplex PCR; TCRdb has only the in-frame clones, and not every one. The sample includes around 30,000 clones, 90% of them seen just once. Here the sequenced sample was CD4+ or CD8+ T cells sorted from blood, taken in a trial of the OX40 agonist ivuxolimab. The receptors come from an adult with an advanced solid tumor such as melanoma, head and neck, liver or kidney cancer. Both conserved end residues are part of each CDR3. Fields, in order: CDR3 DNA, CDR3 protein, clone size, V gene, D gene, J gene. D genes are given only for firm matches. The size entry is marked missing in some rows and otherwise reads once, few, many or a size class.

CDR3 DNA: TGTGCCAGCAGCCCAACCAGAGGGGTCCCTATCTATGGCTACACCTTC
CDR3 protein: CASSPTRGVPIYGYTF
clone size: NA
V gene: TRBV7-6
D gene: NA
J gene: TRBJ1-2

CDR3 DNA: TGCGCCAGCAGCCAAGGGACTAGCGGAATCCCAGAGCCGGACTACGAGCAGTACTTC
CDR3 protein: CASSQGTSGIPEPDYEQYF
clone size: NA
V gene: TRBV4-1
D gene: TRBD2
J gene: TRBJ2-7

CDR3 DNA: TGCAGCGTTAGACAGGGAGCGGGGGAGCAGTACTTC
CDR3 protein: CSVRQGAGEQYF
clone size: NA
V gene: TRBV29-1
D gene: NA
J gene: TRBJ2-7

CDR3 DNA: TGCGCCAGCAGCTTGGGGGACAGGGCTTTGGTTTCCTGGACTGAAGCTTTCTTT
CDR3 protein: CASSLGDRALVSWTEAFF
clone size: NA
V gene: TRBV5-1
D gene: TRBD1
J gene: TRBJ1-1

CDR3 DNA: TGTGCCAGCAGTTTTGATATGCGCTACGAGCAGTACTTC
CDR3 protein: CASSFDMRYEQYF
clone size: NA
V gene: TRBV27
D gene: NA
J gene: TRBJ2-7

CDR3 DNA: TGTGCCAGCAATACGGGACGCCTCTGGGACGAGCAGTACTTC
CDR3 protein: CASNTGRLWDEQYF
clone size: few
V gene: TRBV5-6
D gene: NA
J gene: TRBJ2-7

CDR3 DNA: TGCGCCAGCAGTTGGTCGACTAGCGGGGATACCTACAATGAGCAGTTCTTC
CDR3 protein: CASSWSTSGDTYNEQFF
clone size: NA
V gene: TRBV10-2
D gene: TRBD2
J gene: TRBJ2-1

CDR3 DNA: TGTGCCAGCAGTTTAAATGGAGGGCTAGGGGGGAATGAAAAACTGTTTTTT
CDR3 protein: CASSLNGGLGGNEKLFF
clone size: NA
V gene: TRBV27
D gene: NA
J gene: TRBJ1-4

CDR3 DNA: TGCGCCAGCAGCATGGCGGGGGGATACAATGAGCAGTTCTTC
CDR3 protein: CASSMAGGYNEQFF
clone size: NA
V gene: TRBV5-1
D gene: TRBD2
J gene: TRBJ2-1

CDR3 DNA: TGTGCCAGCAGTTCCGGGGACTACAATGAGCAGTTCTTC
CDR3 protein: CASSSGDYNEQFF
clone size: NA
V gene: TRBV27
D gene: NA
J gene: TRBJ2-1